What follows is one T cell receptor (beta chain) and its context. Judged by frequency, this clonotype is medium-sized (0.01 to 0.1%); no count was given. What antigen it recognizes has not been identified. CDR1 and CDR2, looked up from the germline V gene (reference sequence), are DFQATT and SNEGSKA. The CDR3 covers 13 residues, taking in both the cysteine and the phenylalanine. The DNA is unrecorded. For both bulk and single-cell sequencing, libraries were prepared with the iRepertoire multiplex PCR system and TCR subtype-specific primers. Bulk TCR beta libraries were generated by multiplex PCR with primers targeting V, D and J gene regions. Bulk TCR library preparation used roughly 85-500 ng of RNA per sample as input. An Illumina MiSeq was used to sequence bulk TCR beta amplicons. The original pipeline was this. Sample misassignments and low-quality sequencing reads were filtered out during quality control steps. CDR3 was defined as the amino acids lying between the Y[YFLI]C motif of the V-gene and the [FW]GXGT motif of the J-segment. The IMGT database served as the reference for assigning TRBV and TRBJ genes and CDR3 clonotypes. TRBV expression in each sample was normalized to the mean expression of the same gene in PBMC from fewer than 45 healthy donors. Each entry corresponds to one CDR3 protein sequence from reads that TCRdb reprocessed, and DNA is not given. The V and J calls shown here were made by TCRdb, not taken from the authors' results. The sample's records list about 10,000 distinct CDR3 sequences. The ten largest clones represent 21% of the sample.

This sample was taken from a study of T cells in severe cutaneous drug reactions (dated by TCRdb to between 2018 and 2021). For the wider study: Patients were recruited between the early 2010s and the late 2010s from Taiwan, Thailand and a European registry network. Libraries were prepared using iRepertoire multiplex PCR, and a comparison was cited by the authors in which similar capture of abundant clonotypes was shown across iRepertoire and 5' RACE methods with or without UMI. Enrollment was limited to patients whose SJS/TEN or DRESS diagnosis was probable or definite according to RegiSCAR criteria. Assignment of the culprit drug relied on both the Naranjo algorithm and the ALDEN drug causality algorithm. Patients in either the acute or the recovery stage provided biological samples, such as blister fluids/cells and PBMC. The study combined bulk TCR sequencing with single-cell sequencing, quantitative PCR validation, functional assays and transgenic mouse experiments. The full study reports these points: CBZ-SJS/TEN patients showed strongly increased TRBV12-4 usage, with averages of approximately 33% in blister cells and roughly 5% in PBMC. According to the authors, further study is still needed to determine whether the public TCR generalizes to SJS/TEN caused by other drugs. A public TCRbeta CDR3 was found in all seven CBZ-SJS/TEN blister samples (mean around 14%) but was undetectable or scarce in tolerant-control and healthy-donor PBMC.

Sequencing was performed on donors who were patients with carbamazepine-induced Stevens-Johnson syndrome or toxic epidermal necrolysis (CBZ-SJS/TEN). Next-generation sequencing was used to profile the T cell receptor repertoires of patients with drug-induced severe cutaneous adverse reactions in a search for drug-specific clonotypes. The RNA was isolated from either blister cells of skin lesions or peripheral blood mononuclear cells. This receptor was identified in a human donor with Stevens-Johnson syndrome, a severe cutaneous drug reaction. Sequencing was done on a sample of cells from a skin blister. Interpreted using the paper, the cell subset or site label stands for: unsorted cells from skin lesion blisters. The chain links TRBV20-1 with TRBJ1-3. The CDR3 is CSARNTIGNTIYF.